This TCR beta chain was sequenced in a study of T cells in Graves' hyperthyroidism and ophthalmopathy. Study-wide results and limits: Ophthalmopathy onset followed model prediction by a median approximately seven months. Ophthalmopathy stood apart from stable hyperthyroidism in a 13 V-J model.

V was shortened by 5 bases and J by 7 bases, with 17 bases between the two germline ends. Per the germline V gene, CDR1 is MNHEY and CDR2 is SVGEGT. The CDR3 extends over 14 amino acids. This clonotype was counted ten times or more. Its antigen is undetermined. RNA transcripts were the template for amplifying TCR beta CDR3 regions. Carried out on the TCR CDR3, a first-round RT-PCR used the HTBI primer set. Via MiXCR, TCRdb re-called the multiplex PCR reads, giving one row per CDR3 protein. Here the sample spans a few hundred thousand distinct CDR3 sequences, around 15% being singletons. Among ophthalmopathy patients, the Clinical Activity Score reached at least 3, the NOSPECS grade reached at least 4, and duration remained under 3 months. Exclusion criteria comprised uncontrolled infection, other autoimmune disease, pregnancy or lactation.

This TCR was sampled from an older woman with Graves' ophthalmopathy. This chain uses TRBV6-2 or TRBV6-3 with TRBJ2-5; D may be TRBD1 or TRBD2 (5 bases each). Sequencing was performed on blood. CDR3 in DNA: TGTGCCAGCAGTCCAGCCGGGACCTCAGGGACCCAGTACTTC. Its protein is CASSPAGTSGTQYF.